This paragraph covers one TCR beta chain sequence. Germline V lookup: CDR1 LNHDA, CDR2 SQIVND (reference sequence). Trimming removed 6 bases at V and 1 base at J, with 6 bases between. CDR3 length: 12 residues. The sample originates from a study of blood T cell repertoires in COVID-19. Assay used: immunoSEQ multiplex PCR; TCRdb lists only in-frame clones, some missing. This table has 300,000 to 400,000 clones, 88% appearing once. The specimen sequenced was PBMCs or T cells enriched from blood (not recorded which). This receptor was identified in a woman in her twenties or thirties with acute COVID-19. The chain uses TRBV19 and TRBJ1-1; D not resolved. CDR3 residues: CASRAGNTEAFF. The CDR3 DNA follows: TGTGCCAGTAGAGCCGGGAACACTGAAGCTTTCTTT.